What follows are 21 T cell receptor beta chains derived from one specimen sequenced in a study of blood T cell dynamics during melanoma immunotherapy (dated by TCRdb to about 2020). The time point label, read with the paper, signifies: pre-treatment baseline. Library construction relied on the immunoSEQ multiplex PCR assay. Held by TCRdb, this immuneACCESS table contains in-frame sequences only and omits some clones. Under half of the omission traces to an unresolved V gene where checked; the cause of the rest is unknown. The sample table lists over 20,000 clones, about 90% of them with a count of one. More than 0.9% of the sample is taken by the ten largest. The specimen was blood, collected from a patient treated with checkpoint blockade. The source is a human donor with melanoma.

The rearrangement joins TRBV4-1 to TRBJ1-3; weak D call: TRBD1 (5 bases). Trimming took 4 bases from V and 0 from J, leaving 16 bases between them. CDR1 is MGHRA, CDR2 YSYEKL, per germline. CDR3 length: 17 amino acids. CDR3 DNA sequence: TGCGCCAGCAGCCTCGGCGGGGGATGGGGCTCTGGAAACACCATATATTTT. Protein product: CASSLGGGWGSGNTIYF.

V is TRBV2 and J is TRBJ2-5; TRBD1 aligns across 8 bases. This CDR3 has 13 amino acids. Trimming took 6 bases from V and 11 from J; bases not matched to a gene: 11. Germline V gene sequence: CDR1 SNHLY, CDR2 FYNNEI. The CDR3 DNA reads as TGTGCCAGCAGACCGGACAGGGTTTATGAGCAGTACTTC. This translates into CASRPDRVYEQYF.

The chain uses TRBV19 and TRBJ1-1; D remains unclear. Germline CDR1 is LNHDA and CDR2 is SQIVND (reference sequence). With 9 bases removed from V and 11 bases from J, the gap between germline ends came to 19 bases. The CDR3 sequence is 12 residues long. CDR3 sequence (DNA): TGTGCCAGCAATAATCTCGGAGGTTTGGCTTTCTTT. Protein product: CASNNLGGLAFF. Full variable domain (remainder filled in from reference TRBV19 and TRBJ1-1): DGGITQSPKYLFRKEGQNVTLSCEQNLNHDAMYWYRQDPGQGLRLIYYSQIVNDFQKGDIAEGYSVSREKKESFPLTVTSAQKNPTAFYLCASNNLGGLAFFGQGTRLTVV.

The chain has TRBV6-1 and TRBJ2-3; 10 bases are a match to TRBD2. CDR3 length: 15 amino acids. Trimming took 3 bases from V and 1 from J; bases not matched to a gene: 1. CDR1 MNHNS and CDR2 SASEGT come from the germline V gene. The CDR3 here is CASSDGTSGTDTQYF. The DNA for the CDR3 is TGTGCCAGCAGTGATGGGACTAGCGGCACAGATACGCAGTATTTT.

V and J are TRBV5-1 and TRBJ1-1, with D perhaps TRBD1 (6 bases). CDR1 is SGHRS and CDR2 is YFSETQ in the germline V gene. The CDR3 is made up of 14 amino acids. V was pared by 7 bases and J by 1 base, with 14 bases between. In DNA, the CDR3 is TGCGCCAGCGGCACCGGGACAAGGAACACTGAAGCTTTCTTT. Translating gives CASGTGTRNTEAFF.

The chain uses TRBV9 and TRBJ2-3, with TRBD2 matching over 7 bases. This CDR3 has 17 residues. Trimming removed 3 bases from V and 4 bases from J; junction bases left unmatched: 14. From germline, CDR1 is SGDLS and CDR2 YYNGEE. CDR3 sequence reads: CASSAGLLSVRPDTQYF. The CDR3 DNA reads TGTGCCAGCAGCGCGGGACTATTAAGTGTTAGGCCAGATACGCAGTATTTT.

The rearrangement links TRBV13 to TRBJ2-3; D call uncertain. The V and J ends lost 3 bases and 0 bases respectively, with 4 bases between them. The CDR3 is 13 amino acids. Germline CDR1 is PRHDT and CDR2 is FYEKMQ (reference sequence). The CDR3 DNA follows: TGTGCCAGCAGCTTCCGTAGCACAGATACGCAGTATTTT. It encodes CASSFRSTDTQYF.

The chain joins TRBV5-1 to TRBJ2-7; 9 positions agree with TRBD2. Germline values: CDR1 SGHRS, CDR2 YFSETQ. The CDR3 contains 14 residues. V was pared by 2 bases and J by 2 bases, with 2 bases of the junction left unmatched. The CDR3 region is CASSLAGGPYEQYF. CDR3 in DNA: TGCGCCAGCAGCTTAGCGGGAGGCCCCTACGAGCAGTACTTC.

The rearrangement uses TRBV10-3 and TRBJ2-7, with TRBD2 as a possible D gene (5 bases). This CDR3 is 15 amino acids long. Trimming took 10 bases from V and 0 from J, leaving 19 bases between them. Germline V CDR1 and CDR2: ENHRY, SYGVKD. DNA for the CDR3: TGTGCCACCAATGCCCGGGGAACGAGCTCCTACGAGCAGTACTTC. Translating it yields CATNARGTSSYEQYF.

The chain combines TRBV20-1 with TRBJ2-7; TRBD2 is a possible D gene (5 bases). The CDR3 is 11 residues long. V was cut by 6 bases and J by 2 bases, with 8 bases left in between. Germline assignment: CDR1 DFQATT and CDR2 SNEGSKA (reference sequence). The CDR3 coding sequence is TGCAGTGCGAAGACTACCTACGAGCAGTACTTC. Encoded protein: CSAKTTYEQYF.

This clone was seen a few times. The rearrangement joins TRBV7-9 to TRBJ1-5, with unresolved D. Per germline, CDR1 SEHNR and CDR2 FQNEAQ (reference sequence). The CDR3 runs to 8 residues. The CDR3 DNA sequence: TGTGGGGGACAGCCCCAGCATTTT. It translates to CGGQPQHF.

This sequence joins TRBV7-9 and TRBJ2-5, with D possibly matching TRBD2 (6 bases). V was shortened by 4 bases and J by 5 bases, with 23 bases between the two germline ends. The germline V gene has CDR1 SEHNR and CDR2 FQNEAQ (reference sequence). CDR3 length equals 17 residues. As DNA, the CDR3 is TGTGCCAGCAGCTCTCTTCGTCGGGGAGGACTTCGGGAGACCCAGTACTTC. Amino acids: CASSSLRRGGLRETQYF.

This sequence joins TRBV4-1 and TRBJ2-1; 8 nucleotides line up with TRBD1. The CDR3 is made up of 15 amino acids. Germline values: CDR1 MGHRA, CDR2 YSYEKL. The V segment lost 4 bases and the J segment 6 bases; nucleotides outside the gene matches: 8. CDR3 sequence (DNA): TGCGCCAGCAGCCCTGGTCTCAGGGGGCCCAATGAGCAGTTCTTC. Protein: CASSPGLRGPNEQFF.

The V and J genes are TRBV2 and TRBJ2-7; D is perhaps TRBD2 (6 bases). This CDR3 is built from 11 residues. V lost 8 bases and J lost 3, with 8 bases in between. The germline V gene encodes CDR1 SNHLY and CDR2 FYNNEI. The CDR3 loop is CASREFYEQYF. The DNA of the CDR3 is TGTGCCAGCCGGGAGTTCTACGAGCAGTACTTC.

This chain connects TRBV2 to TRBJ1-6; D gene unclear. CDR1 and CDR2 (germline): SNHLY, FYNNEI. Trimming removed 6 bases from V and 10 bases from J, with 16 bases in between. The CDR3 sequence is 14 residues long. The CDR3: CASRARLNGSPLHF. The CDR3 coding sequence is TGTGCCAGCAGGGCTAGACTGAATGGGTCACCCCTCCACTTT.

This chain joins TRBV6-5 and TRBJ2-3, with a tentative D call TRBD1 (5 bases). Trimming removed 10 bases at V and 2 bases at J, with 19 bases between. The CDR3 is made up of 15 amino acids. Germline CDR1 MNHEY, CDR2 SVGAGI. The CDR3 bases are TGTGCCACAATCGACAGCTCGCGCTCCACAGATACGCAGTATTTT. This sequence encodes CATIDSSRSTDTQYF.

This clone was found once. The chain uses TRBV2 and TRBJ1-6; maybe TRBD1 (5 bases). The germline gives CDR1 SNHLY, CDR2 FYNNEI. V was clipped by 5 bases and J by 11 bases, with 19 bases between them. The CDR3 extends over 15 amino acids. For the CDR3, the DNA is TGTGCCAGCAGTAAGACAGCCGGGTTTCCTCCACCCCTCCACTTT. It yields the protein CASSKTAGFPPPLHF.

The rearrangement uses TRBV7-2 and TRBJ2-3; 15 bases map to TRBD2. V lost 5 bases to trimming and J lost 6 bases; unmatched junction nucleotides: 6. The CDR3 spans 16 residues. Germline V lookup: CDR1 SGHTA, CDR2 FQGNSA. The CDR3 bases are TGTGCCAGCAGCGCCGGACTAGCGGGAGGGCGCGATACGCAGTATTTT. Its protein is CASSAGLAGGRDTQYF.

The chain recombines TRBV28 with TRBJ2-1; 9 nucleotides align to TRBD2. The CDR3 loop spans 15 amino acids. Per the germline V gene, CDR1 is MDHEN and CDR2 is SYDVKM. V gave up 5 bases and J gave up 0 bases; unmatched junction bases: 2. CDR3 DNA: TGTGCCAGCAGTCGGACTAGCGCCTCCTACAATGAGCAGTTCTTC. Translated, it gives CASSRTSASYNEQFF.

This sequence joins TRBV5-1 and TRBJ2-2, with D maybe TRBD1 (6 bases). Germline values: CDR1 SGHRS, CDR2 YFSETQ. This CDR3 has 13 amino acids. The ends were cut back, 4 bases at V and 5 bases at J, with 9 bases in the middle. CDR3 protein: CASSAQGTGELFF. The CDR3 DNA is TGCGCCAGCAGCGCACAGGGAACCGGGGAGCTGTTTTTT.

The chain carries TRBV7-9 and TRBJ2-7; 8 bases are a match to TRBD2. The CDR3 has 13 residues. Trimming at V came to 4 bases and at J to 3 bases, leaving 2 bases not matched to a gene. Germline V lookup: CDR1 SEHNR, CDR2 FQNEAQ (reference sequence). In DNA, the CDR3 is TGTGCCAGCAGCTCGGCGGGGGGCTACGAGCAGTACTTC. It translates to CASSSAGGYEQYF.